The 21 T cell receptor beta chains presented below share a single source sample, sequenced in a study of cytomegalovirus exposure and HLA in healthy donors. PCR was performed using 60 Vbeta and 13 Jbeta primers. Here immunoSEQ multiplex PCR was the method, and the copy in TCRdb shows in-frame clones only, minus some. The table records 80,000 to 95,000 clones, about 83% of them present only once. Sequences were obtained from PBMCs. All receptors come from a woman aged 18-29 years in good health and CMV-seropositive.

The chain employs TRBV6-6 and TRBJ1-1; 9 bases agree with TRBD1. CDR3 length equals 14 residues. CDR1 MNHNY and CDR2 SVGAGI come from the germline V gene (reference sequence). V gave up 5 bases and J gave up 4 bases; unmatched junction bases: 5. The CDR3 DNA reads TGTGCCAGCAGTCCGGGACAGGGCGGCACTGAAGCTTTCTTT. This encodes CASSPGQGGTEAFF.

This clone was observed once. This chain joins TRBV5-4 and TRBJ2-5; 8 bases match TRBD1. The CDR3 sequence is 15 residues long. CDR1 and CDR2 (germline): SGHNT, YYREEE (reference sequence). The junction had 3 bases not matched to a gene; V was cut back by 0 bases and J by 2 bases. This CDR3 reads CASSLEGTGQETQYF. The CDR3 bases are TGTGCCAGCAGCTTGGAGGGGACAGGACAAGAGACCCAGTACTTC.

The chain has TRBV11-2 and TRBJ2-5; 10 bases are a match to TRBD2. Germline values: CDR1 SGHAT, CDR2 FQNNGV. Trimming removed 5 bases from V and 3 bases from J; junction bases left unmatched: 3. The CDR3 is 14 amino acids. The CDR3 loop is CASSELAGEETQYF. CDR3 DNA: TGTGCCAGCAGCGAGCTAGCGGGGGAAGAGACCCAGTACTTC.

The chain recombines TRBV5-1 with TRBJ2-3; D is unresolved. Per the germline V gene, CDR1 is SGHRS and CDR2 is YFSETQ. The germline V and J ends were trimmed by 2 bases and 2 bases, with 15 bases remaining between them. There are 16 residues in the CDR3. As DNA, the CDR3 is TGCGCCAGCAGCTTCCATGGGCGAGATGCCACAGATACGCAGTATTTT. Protein product: CASSFHGRDATDTQYF. Full variable domain (outside the CDR3, taken from reference TRBV5-1 and TRBJ2-3): KAGVTQTPRYLIKTRGQQVTLSCSPISGHRSVSWYQQTPGQGLQFLFEYFSETQRNKGNFPGRFSGRQFSNSRSEMNVSTLELGDSALYLCASSFHGRDATDTQYFGPGTRLTVL.

This clone came up a few times. The genes are TRBV5-4 and TRBJ2-5, with D perhaps TRBD1 (5 bases). V was cut by 4 bases and J by 5 bases, with 21 bases left in between. The CDR3 spans 16 residues. The germline V gene encodes CDR1 SGHNT and CDR2 YYREEE (reference sequence). In DNA, the CDR3 is TGTGCCAGCAGCCCGAGCTCCAGAAGGGGTCGGGAGACCCAGTACTTC. Its translation is CASSPSSRRGRETQYF.

The rearrangement joins TRBV10-3 to TRBJ2-7; a possible D gene is TRBD2 (5 bases). V dropped 10 bases and J dropped 2 bases, with 12 bases sitting between them. The germline V gene encodes CDR1 ENHRY and CDR2 SYGVKD. The CDR3 is 12 residues long. The CDR3 DNA follows: TGTGCCACCTCCGTGACTACCTACGAGCAGTACTTC. Protein: CATSVTTYEQYF.

The rearrangement links TRBV9 to TRBJ2-3; TRBD2 aligns across 10 bases. This CDR3 region has 16 residues. CDR1 is SGDLS and CDR2 is YYNGEE in the germline V gene. Unmatched junction bases numbered 5, after V lost 0 bases and J lost 4 bases. DNA of the CDR3: TGTGCCAGCAGCGTAGAGGCTAGCGGGAGTTCAGATACGCAGTATTTT. This translates into CASSVEASGSSDTQYF.

The rearrangement joins TRBV19 to TRBJ2-3; 9 bases are a match to TRBD2. The CDR3 loop spans 15 amino acids. The V gene's germline CDR1 is LNHDA and CDR2 SQIVND (reference sequence). V shed 4 bases and J 0 bases; nucleotides not matched to a gene: 2. In DNA form, the CDR3 reads TGTGCCAGTAGTACTAGCGGGAAAAGCACAGATACGCAGTATTTT. It is translated as CASSTSGKSTDTQYF.

This clone came up once. The gene calls are TRBV25-1 and TRBJ2-7; D is undetermined. CDR1 is MGHDK and CDR2 is SYGVNS in the germline V gene. The V end was cut by 8 bases, the J end by 0 bases, with 8 bases between. The CDR3 has 12 residues. CDR3: CASSRSSYEQYF. CDR3 nucleotides: TGTGCCAGCTCCAGAAGCTCCTACGAGCAGTACTTC.

There are a few counts of this clone. The chain employs TRBV9 and TRBJ2-7; perhaps TRBD1 as D (6 bases). Germline lookup yields CDR1 SGDLS and CDR2 YYNGEE. The V end was cut by 0 bases, the J end by 3 bases, with 13 bases between. The CDR3 is 15 residues long. CDR3 coding DNA: TGTGCCAGCAGCGTAGGGGACACTGACCTCTACGAGCAGTACTTC. Translating gives CASSVGDTDLYEQYF.

This sequence joins TRBV7-9 and TRBJ2-5; D may be TRBD2 (6 bases). Germline V gives CDR1 SEHNR, CDR2 FQNEAQ (reference sequence). Trimming left V 5 bases short and J 4 bases short, with 11 bases between. The length of the CDR3 is 13 residues. The CDR3 loop reads CASSLRGVETQYF. CDR3 bases: TGTGCCAGCAGCCTACGCGGGGTAGAGACCCAGTACTTC.

A single count supports this clone. The V gene is TRBV7-8, the J gene TRBJ2-5; TRBD1 is a possible D gene (5 bases). Germline loops: CDR1 SGHVS, CDR2 FQNEAQ. The CDR3 spans 13 residues. The germline V and J ends were trimmed by 1 base and 4 bases, with 7 bases remaining between them. CDR3 DNA sequence: TGTGCCAGCAGCTTAGGACAGAGAGAGACCCAGTACTTC. It specifies CASSLGQRETQYF.

The gene calls are TRBV5-1 and TRBJ2-5, with TRBD2 as a possible D gene (7 bases). Trimming pared 0 bases from V and 2 bases from J, leaving 17 bases between. The CDR3 covers 17 residues. In germline, CDR1 is SGHRS, CDR2 YFSETQ. The CDR3 here is CASSLVSGGRYQETQYF. Here the CDR3 DNA reads TGCGCCAGCAGCTTGGTATCGGGGGGCCGTTATCAAGAGACCCAGTACTTC. The variable domain in full, with the rest retrieved from reference TRBV5-1 and TRBJ2-5, is KAGVTQTPRYLIKTRGQQVTLSCSPISGHRSVSWYQQTPGQGLQFLFEYFSETQRNKGNFPGRFSGRQFSNSRSEMNVSTLELGDSALYLCASSLVSGGRYQETQYFGPGTRLLVL.

In regard to this clone: A read error may produce the germline difference seen at one junction end. The chain links TRBV4-1 to TRBJ2-3; unclear D gene. The CDR3 length is 14 residues. Germline CDR1 MGHRA, CDR2 YSYEKL. The CDR3 bases are TGCGCCAGCAGCCAACTCCGAGCCACAGACACGCAGTATTTT. The encoded protein is CASSQLRATDTQYF.

The chain is built from TRBV12-5 and TRBJ1-4, with a tentative D call TRBD1 (6 bases). This CDR3 has 19 residues. V was clipped by 5 bases and J by 0 bases, with 22 bases between them. Germline V gives CDR1 LGHNT, CDR2 FRNRAP. CDR3 sequence (DNA): TGTGCTAGTGGTCCGCTACATACAGGGAACCTTGCAACTAATGAAAAACTGTTTTTT. Amino acids: CASGPLHTGNLATNEKLFF.

This chain uses TRBV2 with TRBJ2-5, with 8 bases matching TRBD2. This CDR3 has 15 amino acids. V gave up 0 bases and J gave up 5 bases; unmatched junction bases: 5. Germline V gene sequence: CDR1 SNHLY, CDR2 FYNNEI. CDR3 loop: CASSEASGIAETQYF. The CDR3 coding sequence is TGTGCCAGCAGTGAAGCTAGCGGGATAGCCGAGACCCAGTACTTC.

This clone turned up a few times. The chain employs TRBV29-1 and TRBJ2-7, with 7 bases matching TRBD1. This CDR3 has 14 residues. With 5 bases clipped from V and 5 bases from J, the junction kept 12 bases outside the gene matches. Germline CDR1 and CDR2: SQVTM and ANQGSEA. CDR3 amino acids: CSVPLSGDRDEQYF. In nucleotides, the CDR3 is TGCAGCGTTCCACTGTCGGGCGACAGGGACGAGCAGTACTTC.

The V gene is TRBV13, the J gene TRBJ2-7, with D hard to call. The V end lost 1 base, the J end lost 5 bases, and 12 bases lay between the germline ends. Germline CDR1 reads PRHDT; CDR2 reads FYEKMQ (reference sequence). The CDR3 covers 14 residues. The CDR3 DNA is TGTGCCAGCAGCTTAGAACGAGGTGTCAACGAGCAGTACTTC. Translation: CASSLERGVNEQYF.

V and J are TRBV29-1 and TRBJ2-3, with 7 nucleotides matching TRBD1. The CDR3 extends over 13 amino acids. V was clipped by 5 bases and J by 2 bases; unmatched bases: 4. Germline V CDR1 and CDR2: SQVTM, ANQGSEA. Written as DNA, the CDR3 is TGCAGCGTTATACAGGGGTTCACAGATACGCAGTATTTT. Translated, it gives CSVIQGFTDTQYF.

The CDR3, as DNA: TGCAGCGTCCAACAGGGGTTCAATCAGCCCCAGCATTTT. This encodes CSVQQGFNQPQHF. The chain carries TRBV29-1 and TRBJ1-5; TRBD1 matches 7 bases. V was clipped by 6 bases and J by 3 bases; unmatched bases: 5. Looked up from germline, CDR1 is SQVTM and CDR2 is ANQGSEA. The CDR3 contains 13 residues.

A remark on this clone: Compared with germline, one end of the junction differs, possibly owing to a read error. The chain carries TRBV7-9 and TRBJ1-4, with D unresolved. This CDR3 comprises 12 residues. Germline-derived CDR1 and CDR2 are SEHNR and FQNEAQ (reference sequence). CDR3 in amino acids: CSSSSNLVELFF. CDR3 bases: TGTTCCAGCAGCTCAAACTTGGTCGAACTGTTTTTT.